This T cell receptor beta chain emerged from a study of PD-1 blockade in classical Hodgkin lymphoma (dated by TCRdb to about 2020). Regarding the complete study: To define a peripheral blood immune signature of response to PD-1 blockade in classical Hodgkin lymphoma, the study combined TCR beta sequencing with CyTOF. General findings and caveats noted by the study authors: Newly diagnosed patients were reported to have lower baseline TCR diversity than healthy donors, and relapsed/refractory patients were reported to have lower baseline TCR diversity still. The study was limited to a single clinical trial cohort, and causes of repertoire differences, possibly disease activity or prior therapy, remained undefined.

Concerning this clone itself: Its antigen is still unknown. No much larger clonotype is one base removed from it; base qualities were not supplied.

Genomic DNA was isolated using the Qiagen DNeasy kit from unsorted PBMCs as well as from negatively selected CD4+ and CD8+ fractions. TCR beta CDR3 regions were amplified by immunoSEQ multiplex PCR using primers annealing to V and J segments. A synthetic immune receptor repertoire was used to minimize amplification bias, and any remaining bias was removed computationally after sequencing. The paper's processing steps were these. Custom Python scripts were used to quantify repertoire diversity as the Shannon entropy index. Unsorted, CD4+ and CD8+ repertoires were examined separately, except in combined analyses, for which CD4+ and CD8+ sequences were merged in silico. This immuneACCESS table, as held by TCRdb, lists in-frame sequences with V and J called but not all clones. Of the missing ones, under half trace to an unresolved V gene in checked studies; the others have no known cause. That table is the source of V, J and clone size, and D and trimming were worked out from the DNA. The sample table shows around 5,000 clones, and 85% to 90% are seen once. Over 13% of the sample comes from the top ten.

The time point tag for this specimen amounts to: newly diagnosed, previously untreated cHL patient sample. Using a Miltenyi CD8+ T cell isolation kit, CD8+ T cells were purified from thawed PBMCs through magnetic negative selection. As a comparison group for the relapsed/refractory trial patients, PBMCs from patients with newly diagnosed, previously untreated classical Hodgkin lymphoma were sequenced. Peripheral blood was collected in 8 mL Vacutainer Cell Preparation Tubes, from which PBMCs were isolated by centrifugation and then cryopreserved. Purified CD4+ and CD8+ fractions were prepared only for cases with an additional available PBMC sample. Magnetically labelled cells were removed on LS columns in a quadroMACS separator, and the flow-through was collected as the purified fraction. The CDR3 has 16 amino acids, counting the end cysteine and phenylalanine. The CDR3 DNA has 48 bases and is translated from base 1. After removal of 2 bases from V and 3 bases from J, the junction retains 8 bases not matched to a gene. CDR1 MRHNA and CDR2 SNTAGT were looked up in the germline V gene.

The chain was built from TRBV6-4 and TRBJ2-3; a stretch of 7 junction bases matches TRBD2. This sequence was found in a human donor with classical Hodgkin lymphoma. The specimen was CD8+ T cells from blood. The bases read TGTGCCAGCAGTGACCGGGCGGGAGTGGTTACAGATACGCAGTATTTT. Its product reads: CASSDRAGVVTDTQYF.